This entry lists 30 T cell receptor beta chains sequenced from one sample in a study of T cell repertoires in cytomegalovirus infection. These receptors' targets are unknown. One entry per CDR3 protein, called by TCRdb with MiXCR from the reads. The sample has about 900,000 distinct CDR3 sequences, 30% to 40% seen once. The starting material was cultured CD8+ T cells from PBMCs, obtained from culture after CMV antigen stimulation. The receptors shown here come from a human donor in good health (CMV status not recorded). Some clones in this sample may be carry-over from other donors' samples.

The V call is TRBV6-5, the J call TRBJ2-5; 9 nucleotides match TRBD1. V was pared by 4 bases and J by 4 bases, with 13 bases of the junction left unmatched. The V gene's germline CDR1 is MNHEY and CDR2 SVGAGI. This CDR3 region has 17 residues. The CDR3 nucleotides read TGTGCCAGCAGTTTGTTAACCGGGACAGGGACGGGAGAGACCCAGTACTTC. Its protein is CASSLLTGTGTGETQYF.

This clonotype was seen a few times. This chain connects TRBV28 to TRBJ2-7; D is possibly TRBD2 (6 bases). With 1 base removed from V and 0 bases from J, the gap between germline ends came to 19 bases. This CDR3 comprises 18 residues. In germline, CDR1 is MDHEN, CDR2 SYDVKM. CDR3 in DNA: TGTGCCAGCAGTTTATCGACGCTCCGGGACGGGAGCTCCTACGAGCAGTACGTC. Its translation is CASSLSTLRDGSSYEQYV.

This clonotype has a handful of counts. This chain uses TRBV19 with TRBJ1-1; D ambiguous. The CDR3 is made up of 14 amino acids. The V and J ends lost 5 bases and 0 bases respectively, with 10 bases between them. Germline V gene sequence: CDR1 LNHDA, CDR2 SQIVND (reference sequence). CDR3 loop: CASSFGSMNTEAFF. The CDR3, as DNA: TGTGCCAGTAGTTTCGGATCCATGAACACTGAAGCTTTCTTT.

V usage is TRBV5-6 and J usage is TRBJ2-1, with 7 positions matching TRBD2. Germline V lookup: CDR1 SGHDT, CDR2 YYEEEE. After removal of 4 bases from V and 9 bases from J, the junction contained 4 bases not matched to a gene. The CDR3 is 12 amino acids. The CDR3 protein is CASSRTRVEQFF. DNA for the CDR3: TGTGCCAGCAGCAGGACTAGAGTTGAGCAGTTCTTC.

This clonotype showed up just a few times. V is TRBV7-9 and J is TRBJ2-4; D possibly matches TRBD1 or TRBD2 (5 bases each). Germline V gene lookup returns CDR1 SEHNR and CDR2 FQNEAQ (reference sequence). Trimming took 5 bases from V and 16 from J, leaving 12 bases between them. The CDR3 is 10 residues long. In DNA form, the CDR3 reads TGTGCCAGCAGCGACCGGGACGTTTACTTC. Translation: CASSDRDVYF.

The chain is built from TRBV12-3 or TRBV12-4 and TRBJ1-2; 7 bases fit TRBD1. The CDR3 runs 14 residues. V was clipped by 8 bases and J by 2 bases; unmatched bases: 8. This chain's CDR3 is CASVGGQFNYGYTF. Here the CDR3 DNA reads TGTGCCAGCGTTGGGGGACAGTTCAACTATGGCTACACCTTC.

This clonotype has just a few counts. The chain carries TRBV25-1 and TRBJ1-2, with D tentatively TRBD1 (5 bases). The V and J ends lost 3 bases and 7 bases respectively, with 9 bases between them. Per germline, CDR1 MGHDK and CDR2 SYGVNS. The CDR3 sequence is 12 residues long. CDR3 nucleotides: TGTGCCAGCAGTGATCAGGGTCCTGGCTACACCTTC. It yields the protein CASSDQGPGYTF.

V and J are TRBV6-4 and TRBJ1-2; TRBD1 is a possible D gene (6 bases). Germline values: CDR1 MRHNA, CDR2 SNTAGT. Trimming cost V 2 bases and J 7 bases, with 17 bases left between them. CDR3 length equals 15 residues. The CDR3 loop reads CASSDVGAPRGGYTF. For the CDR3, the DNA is TGTGCCAGCAGTGACGTGGGAGCTCCCAGGGGTGGCTACACCTTC.

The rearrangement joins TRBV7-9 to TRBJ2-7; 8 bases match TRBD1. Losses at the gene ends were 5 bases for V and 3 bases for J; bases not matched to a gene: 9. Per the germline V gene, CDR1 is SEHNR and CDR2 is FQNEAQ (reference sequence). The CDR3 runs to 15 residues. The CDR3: CASSKGQALLYEQYF. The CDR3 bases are TGTGCCAGCAGCAAGGGACAGGCTTTACTCTACGAGCAGTACTTC.

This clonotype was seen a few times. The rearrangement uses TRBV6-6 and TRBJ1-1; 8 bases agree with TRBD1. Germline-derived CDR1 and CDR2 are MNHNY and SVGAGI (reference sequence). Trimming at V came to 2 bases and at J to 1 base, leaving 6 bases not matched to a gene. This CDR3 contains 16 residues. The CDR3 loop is CASSYGRGHGNTEAFF. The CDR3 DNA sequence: TGTGCCAGCAGTTACGGCAGGGGGCATGGGAACACTGAAGCTTTCTTT.

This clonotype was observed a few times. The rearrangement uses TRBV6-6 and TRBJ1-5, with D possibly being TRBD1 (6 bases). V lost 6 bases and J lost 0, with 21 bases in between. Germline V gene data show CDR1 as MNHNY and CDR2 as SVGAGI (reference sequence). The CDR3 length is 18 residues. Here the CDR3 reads CASSPGGGGTNSNQPQHF. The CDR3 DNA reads TGTGCCAGCAGCCCGGGGGGGGGCGGAACAAATAGCAATCAGCCCCAGCATTTT.

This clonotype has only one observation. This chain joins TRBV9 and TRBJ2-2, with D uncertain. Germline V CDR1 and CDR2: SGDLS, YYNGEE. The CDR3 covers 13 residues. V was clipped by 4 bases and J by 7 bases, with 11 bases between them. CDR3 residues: CASSRSRVGELFF. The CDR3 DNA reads TGTGCCAGCAGCCGTAGCCGGGTCGGGGAGCTGTTTTTT.

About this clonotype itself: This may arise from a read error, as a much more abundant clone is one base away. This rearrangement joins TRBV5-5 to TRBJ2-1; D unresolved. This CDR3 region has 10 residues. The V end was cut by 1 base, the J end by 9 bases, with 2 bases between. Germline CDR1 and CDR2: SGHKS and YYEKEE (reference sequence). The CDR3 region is CASSLFEQFF. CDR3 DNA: TGTGCCAGCAGCTTGTTTGAGCAGTTCTTC.

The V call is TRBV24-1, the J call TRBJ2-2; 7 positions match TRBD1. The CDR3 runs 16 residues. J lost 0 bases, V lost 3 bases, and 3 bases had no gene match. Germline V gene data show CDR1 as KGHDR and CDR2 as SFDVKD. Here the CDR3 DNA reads TGTGCCACCAGTGATCACGACAGGGCGAACACCGGGGAGCTGTTTTTT. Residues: CATSDHDRANTGELFF.

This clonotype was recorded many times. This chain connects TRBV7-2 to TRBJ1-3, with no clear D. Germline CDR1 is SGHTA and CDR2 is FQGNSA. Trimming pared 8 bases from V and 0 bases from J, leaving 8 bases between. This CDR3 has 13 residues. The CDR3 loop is CASAVFSGNTIYF. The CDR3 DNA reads TGTGCCAGCGCCGTTTTCTCTGGAAACACCATATATTTT.

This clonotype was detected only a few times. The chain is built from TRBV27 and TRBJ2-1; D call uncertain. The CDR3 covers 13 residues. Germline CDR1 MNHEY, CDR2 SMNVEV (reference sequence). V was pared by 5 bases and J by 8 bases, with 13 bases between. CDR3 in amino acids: CASSRLMADEQFF. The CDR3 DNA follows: TGTGCCAGCAGTAGGCTCATGGCCGATGAGCAGTTCTTC.

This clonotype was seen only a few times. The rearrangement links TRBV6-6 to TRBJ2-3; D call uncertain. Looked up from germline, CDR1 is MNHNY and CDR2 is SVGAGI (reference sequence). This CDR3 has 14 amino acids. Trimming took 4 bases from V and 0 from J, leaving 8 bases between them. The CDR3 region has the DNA TGTGCCAGCAGTTCCCCCCTTAGCACAGATACGCAGTATTTT. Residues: CASSSPLSTDTQYF.

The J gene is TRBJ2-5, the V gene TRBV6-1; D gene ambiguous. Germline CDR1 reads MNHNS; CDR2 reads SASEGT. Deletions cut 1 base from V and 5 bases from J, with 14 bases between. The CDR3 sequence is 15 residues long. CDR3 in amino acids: CASSEEGGYVETQYF. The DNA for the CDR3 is TGTGCCAGCAGTGAAGAGGGTGGCTATGTTGAGACCCAGTACTTC.

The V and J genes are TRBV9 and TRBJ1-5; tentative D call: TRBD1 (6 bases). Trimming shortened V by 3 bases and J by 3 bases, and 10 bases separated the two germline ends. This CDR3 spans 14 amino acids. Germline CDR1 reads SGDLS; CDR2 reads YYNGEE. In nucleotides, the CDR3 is TGTGCCAGCAGCGACGGACAGATCAATCAGCCCCAGCATTTT. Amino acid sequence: CASSDGQINQPQHF.

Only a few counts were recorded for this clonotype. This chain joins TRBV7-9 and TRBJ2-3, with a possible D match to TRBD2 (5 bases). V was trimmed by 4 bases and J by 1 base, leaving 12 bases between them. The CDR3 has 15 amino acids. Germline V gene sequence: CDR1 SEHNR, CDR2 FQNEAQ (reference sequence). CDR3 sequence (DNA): TGTGCCAGCAGCTCCGGACTGGTGGGCACAGATACGCAGTATTTT. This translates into CASSSGLVGTDTQYF. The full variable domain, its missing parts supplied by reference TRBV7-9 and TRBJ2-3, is DTGVSQNPRHKITKRGQNVTFRCDPISEHNRLYWYRQTLGQGPEFLTYFQNEAQLEKSRLLSDRFSAERPKGSFSTLEIQRTEQGDSAMYLCASSSGLVGTDTQYFGPGTRLTVL.

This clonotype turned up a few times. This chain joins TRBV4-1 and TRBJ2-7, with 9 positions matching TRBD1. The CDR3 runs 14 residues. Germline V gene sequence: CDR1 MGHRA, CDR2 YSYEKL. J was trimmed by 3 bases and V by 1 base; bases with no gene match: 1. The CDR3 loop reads CASSQGDRVYEQYF. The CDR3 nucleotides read TGCGCCAGCAGCCAAGGGGACAGGGTCTACGAGCAGTACTTC.

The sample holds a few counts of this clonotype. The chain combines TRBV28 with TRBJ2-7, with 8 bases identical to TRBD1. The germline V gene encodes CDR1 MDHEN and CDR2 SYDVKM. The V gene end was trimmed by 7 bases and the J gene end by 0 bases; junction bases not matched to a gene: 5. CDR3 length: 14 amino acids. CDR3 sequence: CASTPDRDSYEQYF. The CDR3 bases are TGTGCCAGCACCCCGGACAGGGACTCCTACGAGCAGTACTTC.

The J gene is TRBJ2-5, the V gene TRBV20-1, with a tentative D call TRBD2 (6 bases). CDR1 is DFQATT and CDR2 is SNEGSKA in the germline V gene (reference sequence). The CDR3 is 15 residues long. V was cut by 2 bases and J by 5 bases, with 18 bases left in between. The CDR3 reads CSARTPELAGETQYF. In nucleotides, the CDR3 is TGCAGTGCTAGAACCCCGGAACTAGCAGGGGAGACCCAGTACTTC.

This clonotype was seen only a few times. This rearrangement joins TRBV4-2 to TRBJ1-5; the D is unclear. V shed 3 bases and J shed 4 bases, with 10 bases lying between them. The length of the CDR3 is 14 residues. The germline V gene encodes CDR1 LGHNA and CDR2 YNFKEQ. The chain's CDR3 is CASSHEGGNQPQHF. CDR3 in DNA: TGTGCCAGCAGCCACGAAGGAGGGAATCAGCCCCAGCATTTT.

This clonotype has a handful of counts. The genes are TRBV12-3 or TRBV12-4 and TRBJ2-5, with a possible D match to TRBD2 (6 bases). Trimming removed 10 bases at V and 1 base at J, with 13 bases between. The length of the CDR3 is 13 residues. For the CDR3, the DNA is TGTGCCACTGGGGGGTCAAGCCAAGAGACCCAGTACTTC. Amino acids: CATGGSSQETQYF.

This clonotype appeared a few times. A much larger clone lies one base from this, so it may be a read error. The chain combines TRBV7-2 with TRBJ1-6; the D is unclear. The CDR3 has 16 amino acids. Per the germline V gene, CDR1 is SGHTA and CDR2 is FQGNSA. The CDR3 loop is CANSLDPSSYNSPLHF. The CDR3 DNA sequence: TGTGCCAACAGCTTAGACCCGAGCTCCTATAATTCACCCCTCCACTTT.

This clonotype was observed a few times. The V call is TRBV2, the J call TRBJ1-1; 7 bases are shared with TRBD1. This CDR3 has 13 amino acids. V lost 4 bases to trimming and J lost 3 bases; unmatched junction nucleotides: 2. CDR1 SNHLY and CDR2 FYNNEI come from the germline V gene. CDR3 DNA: TGTGCCAGCAGTGGGACAGGTGACACTGAAGCTTTCTTT. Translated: CASSGTGDTEAFF.

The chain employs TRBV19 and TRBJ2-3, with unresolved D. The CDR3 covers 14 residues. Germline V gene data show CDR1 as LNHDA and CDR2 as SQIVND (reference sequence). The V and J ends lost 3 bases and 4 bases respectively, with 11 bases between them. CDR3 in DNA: TGTGCCAGTAGTATCCAGGCTAAGCCAGATACGCAGTATTTT. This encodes CASSIQAKPDTQYF.

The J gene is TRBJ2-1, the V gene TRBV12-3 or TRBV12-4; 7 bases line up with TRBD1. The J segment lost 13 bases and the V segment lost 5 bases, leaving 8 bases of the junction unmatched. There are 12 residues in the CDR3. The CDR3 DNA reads TGTGCCAGCAGTGAGGACAGGCTTCTTCAGTTCTTC. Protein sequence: CASSEDRLLQFF.

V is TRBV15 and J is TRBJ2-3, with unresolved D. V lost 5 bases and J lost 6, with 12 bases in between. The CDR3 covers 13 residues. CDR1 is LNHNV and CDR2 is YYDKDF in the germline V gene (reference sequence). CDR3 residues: CATSGRLPDTQYF. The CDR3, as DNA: TGTGCCACCAGCGGGCGACTCCCCGATACGCAGTATTTT.